A single sample is the source of the 4 T cell receptor beta chains below, sequenced in a study of T cell responses to AZD1222 COVID-19 vaccine. TCRdb's copy holds only in-frame clones and misses some; the assay was immunoSEQ multiplex PCR. The sample shows about 110,000 clones, about 91% of them seen only once. The input for sequencing was peripheral blood, taken on day 0 of AZD1222 vaccination. The source is an adult in good health.

The chain uses TRBV6-5 and TRBJ1-1; no clear D. CDR1 is MNHEY and CDR2 is SVGAGI in the germline V gene. The CDR3 sequence is 13 residues long. Trimming removed 6 bases at V and 3 bases at J, with 11 bases between. CDR3 loop: CASSITIYTEAFF. The CDR3 DNA is TGTGCCAGCAGCATAACAATTTACACTGAAGCTTTCTTT.

The gene calls are TRBV6-5 and TRBJ1-5; 12 bases align to TRBD1. Germline values: CDR1 MNHEY, CDR2 SVGAGI. V lost 11 bases to trimming and J lost 6 bases; unmatched junction nucleotides: 5. The CDR3 has 13 residues. In nucleotides, the CDR3 is TGTGCCGAGGGACAGGGGGCCGGTCAGCCCCAGCATTTT. As protein: CAEGQGAGQPQHF.

V gene TRBV5-1 combines with J gene TRBJ2-7, with a weak D call TRBD1 (5 bases). The V gene lost 0 bases and the J gene lost 5 bases, with 15 bases spanning the gap. Germline loops: CDR1 SGHRS, CDR2 YFSETQ. This CDR3 is 15 amino acids long. Here the CDR3 reads CASSLDGLGRDEQYF. CDR3 nucleotide sequence: TGCGCCAGCAGCTTGGATGGGCTCGGCAGGGACGAGCAGTACTTC.

The chain combines TRBV5-4 with TRBJ1-1; 10 bases match TRBD1. Germline lookup yields CDR1 SGHNT and CDR2 YYREEE (reference sequence). CDR3 length: 19 residues. J lost 0 bases, V lost 0 bases, and 11 bases had no gene match. The CDR3 region is CASSLVFGTGDYLNTEAFF. The CDR3 bases are TGTGCCAGCAGCTTGGTGTTCGGGACAGGGGACTACCTGAACACTGAAGCTTTCTTT.